This T cell receptor (beta chain) originates from a study of blood T cell repertoires in COVID-19. As for the study in general: The study drew acute and convalescent COVID-19 samples from the United States, Italy and Spain. Sample material is recorded as cDNA or gDNA derived from T cells, B-cell-depleted T cells, or PBMCs.

Germline CDR1 is SGHDT and CDR2 is YYEEEE. V was clipped by 4 bases and J by 4 bases, with 16 bases between them. There are 15 residues in the CDR3. Seattle enrolled patients during active infection and tracked them longitudinally. Only in-frame clones appear in the TCRdb table, and some are missing; sequencing was by immunoSEQ multiplex PCR. The sample yields just over 300,000 clones, 89% seen once. Specimen: peripheral blood. The chain joins TRBV5-6 to TRBJ2-3; weak D call: TRBD1 (6 bases). The receptor was isolated from a woman in her twenties or thirties with COVID-19, enrolled during active disease. This CDR3 reads CASSTTGLGPDTQYF. The CDR3, as DNA: TGTGCCAGCAGCACCACAGGGTTGGGTCCAGATACGCAGTATTTT.